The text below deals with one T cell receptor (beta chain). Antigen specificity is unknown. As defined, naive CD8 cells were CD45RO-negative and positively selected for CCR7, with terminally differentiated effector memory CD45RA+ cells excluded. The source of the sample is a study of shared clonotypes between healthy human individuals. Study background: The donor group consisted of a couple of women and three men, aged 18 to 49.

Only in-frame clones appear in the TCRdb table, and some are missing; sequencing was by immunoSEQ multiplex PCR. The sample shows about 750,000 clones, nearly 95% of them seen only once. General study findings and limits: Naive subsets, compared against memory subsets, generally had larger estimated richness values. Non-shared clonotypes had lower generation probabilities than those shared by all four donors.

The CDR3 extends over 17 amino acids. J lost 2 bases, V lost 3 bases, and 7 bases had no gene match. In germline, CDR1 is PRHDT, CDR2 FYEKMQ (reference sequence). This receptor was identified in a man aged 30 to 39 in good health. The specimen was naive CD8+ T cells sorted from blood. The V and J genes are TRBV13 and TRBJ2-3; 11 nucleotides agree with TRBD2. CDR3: CASSFGGSGRATDTQYF. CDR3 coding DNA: TGTGCCAGCAGCTTTGGAGGTAGCGGGAGGGCCACAGATACGCAGTATTTT.